A selection of T cell receptor beta chains follows, all from one sample in a study of blood T cell repertoires in COVID-19. TCRdb's copy holds only in-frame clones and misses some; the assay was immunoSEQ multiplex PCR. There are around 150,000 clones in the sample; about four fifths occur only once, and roughly 2.2% lies in the top ten. The sample taken for sequencing was peripheral blood. The receptors stem from a man between 65 and 85 years old with acute or convalescent COVID-19. Both conserved end residues are part of each CDR3. The D gene is left open where the match is weak. Clone sizes are given selectively: once, few, many, or a class where the clone is expanded.

abundance: -; d_gene: -; v_gene: TRBV27; j_gene: TRBJ2-3; CDR3aa: CASSRTGTTDTQYF; CDR3nt: TGTGCCAGCAGCAGAACAGGGACCACAGATACGCAGTATTTT
abundance: -; d_gene: -; v_gene: TRBV28; j_gene: TRBJ1-4; CDR3aa: CASRTGTGEKLFF; CDR3nt: TGTGCCAGCAGAACAGGGACGGGAGAAAAACTGTTTTTT
abundance: -; d_gene: -; v_gene: TRBV28; j_gene: TRBJ1-5; CDR3aa: CASSPAVQPQHF; CDR3nt: TGTGCCAGCAGCCCTGCGGTTCAGCCCCAGCATTTT
abundance: -; d_gene: -; v_gene: TRBV7-2; j_gene: TRBJ1-1; CDR3aa: CASRPAGEITEAFF; CDR3nt: TGTGCCAGCAGGCCAGCGGGGGAGATCACTGAAGCTTTCTTT
abundance: -; d_gene: TRBD2; v_gene: TRBV18; j_gene: TRBJ2-7; CDR3aa: CASSIGLAGGGDEQYF; CDR3nt: TGTGCCAGCTCAATTGGACTAGCGGGAGGTGGTGACGAGCAGTACTTC
abundance: -; d_gene: -; v_gene: TRBV5-8; j_gene: TRBJ1-6; CDR3aa: CASSPLRPNTGSYNSPLHF; CDR3nt: TGTGCCAGCAGCCCCCTCCGGCCCAATACGGGCTCCTATAATTCACCCCTCCACTTT
abundance: -; d_gene: -; v_gene: TRBV11-1; j_gene: TRBJ2-1; CDR3aa: CASSSDRAGGNEQFF; CDR3nt: TGTGCCAGCAGCTCGGACAGGGCGGGAGGGAATGAGCAGTTCTTC
abundance: -; d_gene: -; v_gene: TRBV28; j_gene: TRBJ2-1; CDR3aa: CASSWDSLRNNEQFF; CDR3nt: TGTGCCAGCAGTTGGGACTCCCTGAGGAACAATGAGCAGTTCTTC
abundance: -; d_gene: TRBD1; v_gene: TRBV19; j_gene: TRBJ1-4; CDR3aa: CASSPSAGQGFRKLFF; CDR3nt: TGTGCCAGTAGTCCCTCGGCGGGACAGGGATTCAGAAAACTGTTTTTT
abundance: -; d_gene: TRBD2; v_gene: TRBV14; j_gene: TRBJ2-7; CDR3aa: CASSQVRPSGNYEQYF; CDR3nt: TGTGCCAGCAGCCAAGTTCGTCCTAGCGGGAACTACGAGCAGTACTTC
abundance: -; d_gene: TRBD1; v_gene: TRBV6-5; j_gene: TRBJ1-6; CDR3aa: CASSRDREVSPLHF; CDR3nt: TGTGCCAGCAGTCGGGACAGGGAGGTTTCACCCCTCCACTTT
abundance: -; d_gene: TRBD1; v_gene: TRBV5-4; j_gene: TRBJ2-4; CDR3aa: CASSSGTGQSDIQYF; CDR3nt: TGTGCCAGCAGTTCCGGGACAGGGCAATCGGACATTCAGTACTTC
abundance: many; d_gene: -; v_gene: TRBV2; j_gene: TRBJ1-5; CDR3aa: CASAEMGRGNQPQHF; CDR3nt: TGTGCCAGCGCAGAAATGGGTCGGGGCAATCAGCCCCAGCATTTT
abundance: -; d_gene: -; v_gene: TRBV9; j_gene: TRBJ2-6; CDR3aa: CASSVSGVSDGANVLTF; CDR3nt: TGTGCCAGCAGCGTATCAGGCGTTTCGGATGGGGCCAACGTCCTGACTTTC
abundance: -; d_gene: -; v_gene: TRBV3-1/TRBV3-2; j_gene: TRBJ2-3; CDR3aa: CASSQYQGADTQYF; CDR3nt: TGTGCCAGCAGCCAGTACCAAGGGGCAGATACGCAGTATTTT